This TCR beta chain emerged from a study of T cell responses to AZD1222 COVID-19 vaccine. Study findings and constraints: Baseline serostatus was positive in only six AZD1222 recipients.

As to this clone: Its antigen is undetermined.

Germline V gene data show CDR1 as MNHGY and CDR2 as SVAAGI. The CDR3 has 15 amino acids. Trimming took off 3 bases at V and 1 base at J, with 13 bases between the two ends. TCRdb keeps only in-frame clones here, not all; method: immunoSEQ multiplex PCR. The table shows 55,000 to 75,000 clones, with about 87% occurring only once. V is TRBV6-9 and J is TRBJ2-7; D unclear. The receptor was derived from an adult in good health. The source material was peripheral blood, sampled on day 0 of AZD1222 vaccination. The CDR3 is CASSYPRPRSYEQYF. CDR3 DNA: TGTGCCAGCAGTTACCCCCGTCCCCGGTCCTACGAGCAGTACTTC.